The entry that follows covers one T cell receptor beta chain sequence. Its antigen remains unidentified. Trimming shortened V by 3 bases and J by 7 bases, and 10 bases separated the two germline ends. The CDR3 length is 13 residues. The germline V gene encodes CDR1 SGHVS and CDR2 FNYEAQ. This sample was taken from a study of T cells in Graves' hyperthyroidism and ophthalmopathy. Study observations and caveats: Peripheral blood also featured most of the thyroid clonotypes expanded above 0.001.

TCR beta CDR3 sequences were amplified from RNA transcripts. In the first-round RT-PCR of the TCR CDR3, the HTBI primer set was used. Each CDR3 protein gets one entry after TCRdb re-called the multiplex PCR reads with MiXCR. The data hold 450,000 to 650,000 distinct CDR3 sequences, with around 20% observed a single time. Calling Graves' hyperthyroidism stable meant ophthalmopathy did not progress within 18 months. It was uncontrolled infection, other autoimmune disease, pregnancy or lactation that excluded patients. The authors obtained PBMCs from 10 ml of fresh peripheral blood. V is TRBV7-6 and J is TRBJ1-5, with no clear D. Sequencing was done on a sample of blood. This receptor was obtained from a man younger than 30 with Graves' hyperthyroidism. CDR3 loop: CASSLNREQPQHF. CDR3 nucleotides: TGTGCCAGCAGCTTGAATCGAGAACAGCCCCAGCATTTT. The whole variable domain, filled in from reference TRBV7-6 and TRBJ1-5, reads GAGVSQSPRYKVTKRGQDVALRCDPISGHVSLYWYRQALGQGPEFLTYFNYEAQQDKSGLPNDRFSAERPEGSISTLTIQRTEQRDSAMYRCASSLNREQPQHFGDGTRLSIL.